The source of this T cell receptor beta chain is a study of T cell changes during pregnancy in multiple sclerosis. The CDR3 runs to 17 residues. V trimming: 5 bases; J trimming: 5 bases; junction bases outside the gene matches: 10. Germline assignment: CDR1 SGHAT and CDR2 FQNNGV. Profiling relied on immunoSEQ multiplex PCR, and the TCRdb table lists in-frame clones only, not all of them. This table holds 90,000 to 150,000 clones, 90% to 95% found once. The rearrangement links TRBV11-2 to TRBJ2-2; 11 bases agree with TRBD2. The clonotype comes from a female donor with multiple sclerosis, enrolled in a pregnancy study. Sequences were derived from peripheral blood, sampled before pregnancy. The CDR3 is CASSVSLAGGPTGELFF. The CDR3 bases are TGTGCCAGCAGCGTCTCGTTAGCGGGAGGGCCGACCGGGGAGCTGTTTTTT.